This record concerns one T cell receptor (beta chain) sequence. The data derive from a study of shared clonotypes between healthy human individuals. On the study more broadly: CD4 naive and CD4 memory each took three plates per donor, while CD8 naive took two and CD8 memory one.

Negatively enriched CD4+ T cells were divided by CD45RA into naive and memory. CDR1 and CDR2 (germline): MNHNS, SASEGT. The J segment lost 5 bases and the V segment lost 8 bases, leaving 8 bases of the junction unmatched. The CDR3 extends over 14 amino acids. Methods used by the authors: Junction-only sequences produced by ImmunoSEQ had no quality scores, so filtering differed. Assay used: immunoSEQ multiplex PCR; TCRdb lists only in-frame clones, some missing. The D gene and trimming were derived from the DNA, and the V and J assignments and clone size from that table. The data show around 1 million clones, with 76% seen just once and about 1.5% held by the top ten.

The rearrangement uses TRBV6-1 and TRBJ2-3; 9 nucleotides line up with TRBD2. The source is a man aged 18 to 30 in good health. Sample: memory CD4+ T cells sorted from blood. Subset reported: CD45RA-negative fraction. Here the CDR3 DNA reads TGTGCCAGCGTCCTAGCGGGATGGGTAGATACGCAGTATTTT. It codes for CASVLAGWVDTQYF.